The T cell receptor (beta chain) under discussion was sequenced for a study of blood T cell repertoires in COVID-19. Repertoires were generated with immunoSEQ multiplex PCR, while TCRdb's copy carries only in-frame clones and drops some. The sample records some 230,000 clones, roughly 80% being singletons. Between the trimmed V and J ends, which lost 1 base and 3 bases, there was a span of 13 bases. The CDR3 length is 16 residues. In germline, CDR1 is MDHEN, CDR2 SYDVKM. The sequence came from a woman aged 25 to 39 who had recovered from COVID-19. The sequencing input was peripheral blood. The rearrangement links TRBV28 to TRBJ1-5; D gene ambiguous. CDR3 nucleotide sequence: TGTGCCAGCAGTTTATTATTAGGGAGGTCCAATCAGCCCCAGCATTTT. This sequence encodes CASSLLLGRSNQPQHF.